One and the same sample provided the 6 T cell receptor beta chains below, sequenced in a study of T-cell reconstitution after alpha-beta-depleted transplantation in children (dated by TCRdb to the mid-2010s). Library preparation was by PCR. This sample was sequenced with an Illumina HiSeq 2500. TCR libraries were prepared with molecular barcoding, using unique molecular identifiers to normalize TCRbeta repertoire quantification. The public reads were reanalyzed by TCRdb: fastp trimming at Q25, MiXCR alignment, in-frame beta chains only. One record per CDR3 amino acid sequence lists the most common genes and DNA. The table for this sample lists about 260,000 distinct CDR3 sequences; under 9.5% of them were counted only once. The top ten hold about 6.4% of the sample. This specimen's treatment or condition label, per the study, means: allogeneic hematopoietic cell transplantation with graft depleted of TCRalphabeta T cells and CD19 B cells.

The specimen was PBMCs, mostly from graft donor cells, collected 180 days after TCRalphabeta/CD19-depleted stem cell transplant. The source is a male patient aged 5 to 17 who had a stem cell transplant for acute lymphoblastic leukemia, so the T cells may come from the graft donor.

The table lists this clonotype with many counts. This sequence joins TRBV18 and TRBJ1-4; D remains unclear. The CDR3 runs to 15 residues. Germline-derived CDR1 and CDR2 are KGHSH and LQKENI. Trimming stripped 6 bases from V and 0 bases from J, with 11 bases between. CDR3 loop: CASSPRGATNEKLFF. The CDR3 coding sequence is TGTGCCAGCTCCCCTAGAGGTGCAACTAATGAAAAACTGTTTTTT.

There are many counts of this clonotype. The gene calls are TRBV7-9 and TRBJ2-5, with D hard to call. V was shortened by 3 bases and J by 7 bases, with 15 bases between the two germline ends. There are 14 residues in the CDR3. Germline assignment: CDR1 SEHNR and CDR2 FQNEAQ (reference sequence). CDR3: CASSFRPDEVTQYF. The CDR3, as DNA: TGTGCCAGCAGCTTCCGCCCAGACGAGGTGACCCAGTACTTC.

This clonotype was seen many times. This chain links TRBV4-1 with TRBJ2-1; D might be TRBD2 (6 bases). The V gene lost 4 bases and the J gene lost 7 bases, with 17 bases spanning the gap. The CDR3 length is 15 residues. Germline V gene lookup returns CDR1 MGHRA and CDR2 YSYEKL. Here the CDR3 DNA reads TGCGCCAGCAGCCCAGCGGGTCTCCCCCCTAATGAGCAGTTCTTC. It translates to CASSPAGLPPNEQFF.

This clonotype showed up just a few times. A much more abundant neighbour one base away suggests this may be a read error. This CDR3 is missing its conserved last phenylalanine or tryptophan, likely due to a read error. The genes are TRBV7-3 and TRBJ2-1; TRBD1 aligns across 9 bases. The CDR3 runs to 15 residues. V gave up 2 bases and J gave up 8 bases; unmatched junction bases: 7. Germline V gives CDR1 SGHTA, CDR2 FQGTGA. The CDR3 loop reads CASSLLPGQGYEQFS. For the CDR3, the DNA is TGTGCCAGCAGCTTATTACCGGGACAGGGCTATGAGCAGTTCTCC.

This clonotype was counted at least ten times. The chain couples TRBV21-1 to TRBJ1-1. TRBV21-1 is a listed pseudogene. The length of the CDR3 is 11 residues. CDR3 sequence reads: CASKGTTEAFF. DNA of the CDR3: TGTGCCAGCAAGGGGACCACTGAAGCTTTCTTT.

This clonotype has ten or more counts. The rearrangement uses TRBV19 and TRBJ1-5, with D tentatively TRBD1 (6 bases). The CDR3 loop spans 16 amino acids. From germline, CDR1 is LNHDA and CDR2 SQIVND (reference sequence). V was shortened by 6 bases and J by 0 bases, with 15 bases between the two germline ends. CDR3 nucleotide sequence: TGTGCCAGTAGAACGACAGGACCCTATAGCAATCAGCCCCAGCATTTT. Its protein is CASRTTGPYSNQPQHF.